These 13 T cell receptor beta chains originate from one sample sequenced in a study of cytomegalovirus exposure and HLA in healthy donors. The PCR made use of 60 Vbeta and 13 Jbeta primers. Measured with immunoSEQ multiplex PCR; TCRdb has only the in-frame clones, and not every one. Of about 120,000 clones listed, roughly 78% are singletons. Material for sequencing was PBMCs. The receptors were gathered from a man aged 25 to 40 in good health and CMV-seronegative.

The CDR3 reads CASSLTGQGFRETQYF. CDR3 nucleotides: TGTGCCAGCAGCTTAACGGGACAGGGATTTCGGGAGACCCAGTACTTC. The gene calls are TRBV7-3 and TRBJ2-5, with 9 nucleotides matching TRBD1. CDR1 is SGHTA, CDR2 FQGTGA, per germline. V shed 0 bases and J 5 bases; nucleotides not matched to a gene: 7. CDR3 length equals 16 residues.

The V gene is TRBV27, the J gene TRBJ2-7; a weak D match, TRBD2 (6 bases). V was pared by 6 bases and J by 6 bases, with 18 bases between. This CDR3 has 14 amino acids. Germline V gives CDR1 MNHEY, CDR2 SMNVEV (reference sequence). CDR3 sequence reads: CASSLGPGVPEQYF. CDR3 coding DNA: TGTGCCAGCAGCTTAGGCCCGGGAGTGCCCGAGCAGTACTTC.

The chain carries TRBV5-1 and TRBJ2-3, with 9 bases that match TRBD1. Germline V lookup: CDR1 SGHRS, CDR2 YFSETQ. This CDR3 contains 16 residues. J was trimmed by 3 bases and V by 2 bases; bases with no gene match: 7. CDR3 in amino acids: CASSLNRGQGTDTQYF. The CDR3 region has the DNA TGCGCCAGCAGCTTAAACAGGGGGCAAGGAACAGATACGCAGTATTTT. Using reference TRBV5-1 and TRBJ2-3 for the parts outside the CDR3, the full variable domain is KAGVTQTPRYLIKTRGQQVTLSCSPISGHRSVSWYQQTPGQGLQFLFEYFSETQRNKGNFPGRFSGRQFSNSRSEMNVSTLELGDSALYLCASSLNRGQGTDTQYFGPGTRLTVL.

The chain has TRBV4-1 and TRBJ1-5; D gene uncertain. V lost 1 base to trimming and J lost 3 bases, with 7 bases between them. The CDR3 contains 14 residues. Germline V lookup: CDR1 MGHRA, CDR2 YSYEKL. CDR3 region: CASSQVGYNQPQHF. CDR3 bases: TGCGCCAGCAGCCAAGTCGGGTACAATCAGCCCCAGCATTTT.

The chain carries TRBV28 and TRBJ2-7, with D hard to call. The CDR3 length is 14 residues. Trimming cost V 3 bases and J 6 bases, with 15 bases left between them. CDR1 is MDHEN, CDR2 SYDVKM, per germline. As DNA, the CDR3 is TGTGCCAGCAGTTTTTATCAATCGTCGGTCGAGCAGTACTTC. Its protein is CASSFYQSSVEQYF.

The chain links TRBV5-6 to TRBJ2-5; 8 bases map to TRBD1. V was pared by 3 bases and J by 3 bases, with 4 bases of the junction left unmatched. CDR1 SGHDT and CDR2 YYEEEE come from the germline V gene. The CDR3 sequence is 14 residues long. The DNA of the CDR3 is TGTGCCAGCAGCTCCGGGACAGGCGAAGAGACCCAGTACTTC. Translated, it gives CASSSGTGEETQYF.

The chain carries TRBV5-8 and TRBJ2-7, with no clear D. Trimming shortened V by 1 base and J by 1 base, and 12 bases separated the two germline ends. CDR3 length equals 15 residues. Germline lookup yields CDR1 SGHTS and CDR2 YDEGEE. The CDR3 is CASSLTSTTSYEQYF. As DNA, the CDR3 is TGTGCCAGCAGCTTGACTTCGACAACTTCCTACGAGCAGTACTTC.

This clone was found once. The rearrangement links TRBV5-4 to TRBJ1-3, with no clear D. V shed 3 bases and J shed 0 bases, with 16 bases lying between them. The CDR3 extends over 17 amino acids. The germline V gene has CDR1 SGHNT and CDR2 YYREEE (reference sequence). In DNA form, the CDR3 reads TGTGCCAGCAGCTCGATCCACGGTGGTCTCTCTGGAAACACCATATATTTT. Protein sequence: CASSSIHGGLSGNTIYF.

V and J are TRBV15 and TRBJ1-3; D is ambiguous. The V gene's germline CDR1 is LNHNV and CDR2 YYDKDF (reference sequence). Trimming took 10 bases from V and 0 from J, leaving 10 bases between them. The length of the CDR3 is 13 residues. CDR3 protein: CAIRTSSGNTIYF. For the CDR3, the DNA is TGTGCCATAAGGACTAGCTCTGGAAACACCATATATTTT.

The rearrangement uses TRBV29-1 and TRBJ2-7; 8 nucleotides align to TRBD1. Germline assignment: CDR1 SQVTM and CDR2 ANQGSEA. V lost 3 bases and J lost 3; bases outside the gene matches: 4. This CDR3 has 13 residues. The chain's CDR3 is CSVEGQDRYEQYF. The CDR3 DNA is TGCAGCGTTGAGGGACAGGACCGCTACGAGCAGTACTTC.

The V call is TRBV7-9, the J call TRBJ2-1, with 7 bases lining up with TRBD2. The V gene end was trimmed by 4 bases and the J gene end by 2 bases; junction bases not matched to a gene: 11. The CDR3 loop spans 17 amino acids. The V gene's germline CDR1 is SEHNR and CDR2 FQNEAQ (reference sequence). The CDR3 reads CASSSLEAGEPYNEQFF. In DNA form, the CDR3 reads TGTGCCAGCAGCTCCCTTGAGGCGGGAGAACCCTACAATGAGCAGTTCTTC.

This clone appeared once. The V gene is TRBV5-1, the J gene TRBJ2-7; 11 bases line up with TRBD2. The CDR3 contains 17 residues. Trimming removed 4 bases from V and 0 bases from J; junction bases left unmatched: 9. CDR1 is SGHRS and CDR2 is YFSETQ in the germline V gene. The CDR3 here is CASSAPTSGVLSYEQYF. For the CDR3, the DNA is TGCGCCAGCAGCGCCCCGACTAGCGGGGTTCTCTCCTACGAGCAGTACTTC.

This clone was counted a few times. The CDR3 DNA reads TGTGCCAGCAGCCCACCGAGAAGCTACGAGCAGTACTTC. Amino acid sequence: CASSPPRSYEQYF. The genes are TRBV7-9 and TRBJ2-5; no reliable D call. The end of the DNA aligns better with TRBJ2-7, so the J call may be wrong. CDR3 length equals 13 residues. Germline-derived CDR1 and CDR2 are SEHNR and FQNEAQ (reference sequence).